What follows are 2 T cell receptor beta chains derived from one specimen sequenced in a study of human T cells and chemical hapten exposure. The time point here: patch test 1, 2 weeks after DPC sensitization. The sample's treatment: therapeutic diphenylcyclopropenone sensitization with weekly scalp DPC. One entry per CDR3 protein, called by TCRdb with MiXCR from the RACE reads. The sample gives about 340,000 distinct CDR3 sequences, 6% to 8.5% of which show up once; 7% to 10% is in the top ten. Sequences were derived from whole blood, sampled in connection with sensitization to the hapten diphenylcyclopropenone (DPC). The source is a woman aged 18-29 years with alopecia areata. Some clones in this sample may be carry-over from other donors' samples.

The genes are TRBV6-2 or TRBV6-3 and TRBJ2-5; D is perhaps TRBD1 (5 bases). The CDR3 runs to 14 residues. Looked up from germline, CDR1 is MNHEY and CDR2 is SVGEGT. V was trimmed by 9 bases and J by 1 base, leaving 15 bases between them. In DNA form, the CDR3 reads TGTGCCAGTTCAAGAGAGACAGTCCAAGAGACCCAGTACTTC. It translates to CASSRETVQETQYF.

This clonotype was detected ten times or more. The chain links TRBV13 to TRBJ2-5; no clear D. The CDR3 has 15 amino acids. Trimming shortened V by 0 bases and J by 0 bases, and 8 bases separated the two germline ends. CDR1 PRHDT and CDR2 FYEKMQ come from the germline V gene (reference sequence). The CDR3 loop reads CASSLGLRYQETQYF. CDR3 coding DNA: TGTGCCAGCAGCTTAGGCCTCAGGTACCAAGAGACCCAGTACTTC. The whole variable domain, filled in from reference TRBV13 and TRBJ2-5, reads AAGVIQSPRHLIKEKRETATLKCYPIPRHDTVYWYQQGPGQDPQFLISFYEKMQSDKGSIPDRFSAQQFSDYHSELNMSSLELGDSALYFCASSLGLRYQETQYFGPGTRLLVL.